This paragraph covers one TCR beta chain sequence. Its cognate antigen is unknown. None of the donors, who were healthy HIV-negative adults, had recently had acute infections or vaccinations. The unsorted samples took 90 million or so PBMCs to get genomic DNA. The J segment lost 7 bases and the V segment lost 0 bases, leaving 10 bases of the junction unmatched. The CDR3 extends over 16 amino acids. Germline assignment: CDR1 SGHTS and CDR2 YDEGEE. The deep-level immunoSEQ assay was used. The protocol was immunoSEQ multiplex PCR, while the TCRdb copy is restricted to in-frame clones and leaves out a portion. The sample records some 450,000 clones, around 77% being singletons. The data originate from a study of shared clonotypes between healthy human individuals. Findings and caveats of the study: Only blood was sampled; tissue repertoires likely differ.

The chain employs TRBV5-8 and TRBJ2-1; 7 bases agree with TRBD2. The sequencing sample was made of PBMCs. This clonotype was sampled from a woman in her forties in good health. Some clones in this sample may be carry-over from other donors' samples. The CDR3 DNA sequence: TGTGCCAGCAGCTTGGCCCCGGGGGAGGGCTTAAATGAGCAGTTCTTC. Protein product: CASSLAPGEGLNEQFF.